What follows are 28 T cell receptor beta chains derived from one specimen sequenced in a study of T cells in Graves' hyperthyroidism and ophthalmopathy. Using RNA transcripts as the source, TCR beta CDR3 regions were amplified. The TCR CDR3 was amplified in a first-round RT-PCR using the HTBI primer set. MiXCR, run by TCRdb on the multiplex PCR reads, gives a single entry per CDR3 protein. The sample shows some 720,000 distinct CDR3 sequences, around 17% of them seen only once. What was sequenced was blood. These receptor sequences come from a man between 18 and 29 years old with Graves' hyperthyroidism.

The rearrangement links TRBV28 to TRBJ2-7; the match to TRBD1 covers 7 bases. This CDR3 has 15 amino acids. Per the germline V gene, CDR1 is MDHEN and CDR2 is SYDVKM. Trimming took 5 bases from V and 0 from J; bases not matched to a gene: 7. This CDR3 is CASSSTGAVSYEQYF. The DNA of the CDR3 is TGTGCCAGCAGTAGTACAGGGGCCGTCTCCTACGAGCAGTACTTC.

This clonotype was found many times. V usage is TRBV7-2 and J usage is TRBJ2-1; D is unclear. Germline loops: CDR1 SGHTA, CDR2 FQGNSA. The CDR3 extends over 16 amino acids. V lost 4 bases and J 6 bases, leaving 19 bases between the germline ends. The CDR3 here is CASSWVSSSMINEQFF. As DNA, the CDR3 is TGTGCCAGCAGCTGGGTCAGTTCTAGTATGATCAATGAGCAGTTCTTC.

Many counts were recorded for this clonotype. The CDR3 is CASASPPWREGCEQYF. Here the CDR3 DNA reads TGTGCCAGCGCCTCCCCCCCCTGGCGGGAGGGCTGCGAGCAGTACTTC. The chain employs TRBV28 and TRBJ2-7; TRBD2 matches at 9 bases. Germline CDR1 is MDHEN and CDR2 is SYDVKM. CDR3 length: 16 residues. Losses at the gene ends were 8 bases for V and 6 bases for J; bases not matched to a gene: 17.

This chain connects TRBV28 to TRBJ1-4, with no clear D. This CDR3 spans 12 amino acids. The ends were cut back, 2 bases at V and 11 bases at J, with 9 bases in the middle. In germline, CDR1 is MDHEN, CDR2 SYDVKM. CDR3 in DNA: TGTGCCAGCAGTTTAGTCCGCGGCAAACTGTTTTTT. It is translated as CASSLVRGKLFF.

This clonotype was seen at least ten times. The chain recombines TRBV9 with TRBJ2-7; 10 positions match TRBD1. CDR1 is SGDLS, CDR2 YYNGEE, per germline. V was clipped by 2 bases and J by 7 bases; unmatched bases: 6. The CDR3 consists of 14 residues. Here the CDR3 reads CASSVGTGAVEQYF. The CDR3 DNA reads as TGTGCCAGCAGCGTGGGGACAGGGGCGGTGGAGCAGTACTTC. Together with reference TRBV9 and TRBJ2-7, the CDR3 gives the full variable domain: DSGVTQTPKHLITATGQRVTLRCSPRSGDLSVYWYQQSLDQGLQFLIQYYNGEERAKGNILERFSAQQFPDLHSELNLSSLELGDSALYFCASSVGTGAVEQYFGPGTRLTVT.

This clonotype has a handful of counts. The genes are TRBV6-1 and TRBJ2-7, with D possibly called TRBD1 or TRBD2 (5 bases each). This CDR3 comprises 16 residues. V lost 0 bases and J 4 bases, leaving 16 bases between the germline ends. Per germline, CDR1 MNHNS and CDR2 SASEGT. The CDR3 nucleotides read TGTGCCAGCAGTGAAGCCTCCGGGACGGATTATTACGAGCAGTACTTC. Translated: CASSEASGTDYYEQYF.

This chain uses TRBV18 with TRBJ1-1; 7 nucleotides match TRBD1. V lost 5 bases, J lost 6 bases, and 12 bases stayed unmatched. Germline CDR1 is KGHSH and CDR2 is LQKENI. There are 15 residues in the CDR3. The chain's CDR3 is CASSSRDSSVSEAFF. The CDR3 region has the DNA TGTGCCAGCTCATCCCGGGACAGTTCAGTCTCTGAAGCTTTCTTT.

The rearrangement links TRBV9 to TRBJ2-1; D may be TRBD2 (6 bases). Germline lookup yields CDR1 SGDLS and CDR2 YYNGEE. The CDR3 is made up of 15 amino acids. Between the trimmed V and J ends, which lost 0 bases and 9 bases, there was a span of 16 bases. The CDR3 loop is CASSVVGGVLSEQFF. In nucleotides, the CDR3 is TGTGCCAGCAGCGTAGTGGGCGGGGTACTAAGTGAGCAGTTCTTC.

This clonotype appeared a few times. The J gene is TRBJ1-3, the V gene TRBV29-1; TRBD1 is a possible D gene (5 bases). From germline, CDR1 is SQVTM and CDR2 ANQGSEA. V was cut by 4 bases and J by 5 bases, with 12 bases left in between. This CDR3 contains 13 residues. The DNA of the CDR3 is TGCAGCGTTGTGGGACTGCCTCGAAACACCATATATTTT. The encoded protein is CSVVGLPRNTIYF.

The J gene is TRBJ2-7, the V gene TRBV28; D tentatively reads TRBD1 or TRBD2 (5 bases each). V lost 4 bases and J 5 bases, leaving 15 bases between the germline ends. Germline V gene data show CDR1 as MDHEN and CDR2 as SYDVKM. The CDR3 loop spans 14 amino acids. CDR3 bases: TGTGCCAGCAGTTCCCCAGGGCAGACTAACGAGCAGTACTTC. Translating gives CASSSPGQTNEQYF.

This clonotype was counted between two and nine times. The chain uses TRBV15 and TRBJ2-7; D not resolved. Germline lookup yields CDR1 LNHNV and CDR2 YYDKDF (reference sequence). CDR3 size: 14 residues. Trimming shortened V by 3 bases and J by 1 base, and 10 bases separated the two germline ends. The CDR3 loop reads CATSRGRQSYEQYF. CDR3 bases: TGTGCCACCAGCAGGGGCAGGCAGTCCTACGAGCAGTACTTC.

This clonotype was observed a few times. The gene calls are TRBV14 and TRBJ1-6; no definite D call. The germline CDR1 and CDR2 sequences are SGHDN and FVKESK. The CDR3 length is 13 residues. Trimming pared 4 bases from V and 14 bases from J, leaving 15 bases between. Here the CDR3 reads CASSPNSPTSLHF. CDR3 in DNA: TGTGCCAGCAGCCCGAACTCCCCCACTTCCCTCCACTTT.

V gene TRBV2 combines with J gene TRBJ1-4; 8 bases are shared with TRBD1. The CDR3 runs to 14 residues. Germline CDR1 and CDR2: SNHLY and FYNNEI. With 6 bases clipped from V and 5 bases from J, the junction kept 5 bases outside the gene matches. CDR3 nucleotides: TGTGCCAGCAGAATCGACAGGGGAAATGAAAAACTGTTTTTT. Encoded protein: CASRIDRGNEKLFF.

V usage is TRBV28 and J usage is TRBJ2-5, with 7 bases fitting TRBD2. This CDR3 contains 15 residues. The V and J ends lost 2 bases and 0 bases, in that order; junction bases with no gene match: 3. Germline CDR1 reads MDHEN; CDR2 reads SYDVKM. The CDR3 loop reads CASSLLREYQETQYF. The CDR3, as DNA: TGTGCCAGCAGTTTACTGCGGGAGTACCAAGAGACCCAGTACTTC.

The sample holds a few counts of this clonotype. This chain links TRBV12-3 or TRBV12-4 with TRBJ2-6, with D hard to call. V lost 8 bases, J lost 0 bases, and 8 bases lay in between. This CDR3 spans 14 amino acids. The CDR3 DNA is TGTGCCAGCTTTGACACCTCTGGGGCCAACGTCCTGACTTTC. Translating it yields CASFDTSGANVLTF.

This chain joins TRBV20-1 and TRBJ1-2; TRBD1 aligns across 12 bases. The CDR3 is made up of 13 amino acids. Germline assignment: CDR1 DFQATT and CDR2 SNEGSKA (reference sequence). The CDR3 region is CSFAGQGAYGYTF. CDR3 in DNA: TGCAGCTTCGCGGGACAGGGGGCGTATGGCTACACCTTC.

V and J are TRBV20-1 and TRBJ2-7; the D is unclear. Looked up from germline, CDR1 is DFQATT and CDR2 is SNEGSKA (reference sequence). Between the trimmed V and J ends, which lost 6 bases and 2 bases, there was a span of 11 bases. CDR3 length equals 12 residues. The CDR3 reads CSARSRAYEQYF. The CDR3 DNA sequence: TGCAGTGCCCGGAGTCGGGCCTACGAGCAGTACTTC.

This clonotype was found many times. J is TRBJ1-2 and V is TRBV18; perhaps TRBD1 as D (5 bases). Germline CDR1 reads KGHSH; CDR2 reads LQKENI. There are 15 residues in the CDR3. V was trimmed by 3 bases and J by 4 bases, leaving 15 bases between them. In DNA form, the CDR3 reads TGTGCCAGCTCACCGGAGGGTTCAGGGAGCTATGGCTACACCTTC. Translated: CASSPEGSGSYGYTF.

The chain recombines TRBV3-1 with TRBJ2-3; D is perhaps TRBD2 (5 bases). This CDR3 has 13 residues. V gave up 3 bases and J gave up 12 bases, with 16 bases separating them. Germline CDR1 LGHDT, CDR2 YNNKEL (reference sequence). The CDR3 nucleotides read TGTGCCAGCAGCCAGGACTTGAGTAGTGTTCAGTATTTT. Translation gives CASSQDLSSVQYF.

This clonotype was counted a few times. J is TRBJ2-7 and V is TRBV4-3; D is ambiguous. Trimming removed 1 base from V and 0 bases from J, with 10 bases in between. This CDR3 is 15 amino acids long. CDR1 LGHNA and CDR2 YSLEER come from the germline V gene. As DNA, the CDR3 is TGCGCCAGCAGCCAAGGGCCCTTTAGCTCCTACGAGCAGTACTTC. This translates into CASSQGPFSSYEQYF.

This clonotype has a count of ten or more. This chain joins TRBV20-1 and TRBJ1-1; tentative D call: TRBD1 (5 bases). CDR1 is DFQATT and CDR2 is SNEGSKA in the germline V gene (reference sequence). With 0 bases removed from V and 4 bases from J, the gap between germline ends came to 9 bases. The CDR3 runs to 13 residues. CDR3 DNA sequence: TGCAGTGCTAGAGATAGGACAATCACTGAAGCTTTCTTT. Protein product: CSARDRTITEAFF.

Ten or more counts support this clonotype. CDR3 nucleotide sequence: TGTGCCAGCTCACCCCCACCAGGGGAAACTAACTATGGCTACACCTTC. Translated: CASSPPPGETNYGYTF. This chain links TRBV18 with TRBJ1-2; the D gene is possibly TRBD1 (6 bases). Germline V CDR1 and CDR2: KGHSH, LQKENI. The CDR3 is 16 amino acids. The V gene lost 3 bases and the J gene lost 0 bases, with 14 bases spanning the gap.

This clonotype occurred many times. The CDR3 coding sequence is TGTGCCAGCAGTGCCTTGACAGGGGAGGTAGACGACTATGGCTACACCTTC. This gives the protein CASSALTGEVDDYGYTF. This rearrangement joins TRBV6-1 to TRBJ1-2; 8 bases align to TRBD1. J was trimmed by 3 bases and V by 4 bases; bases with no gene match: 13. The CDR3 is made up of 17 amino acids. The germline V gene has CDR1 MNHNS and CDR2 SASEGT.

At least ten counts were recorded for this clonotype. The chain employs TRBV7-8 and TRBJ2-5; D is uncertain. Trimming removed 3 bases from V and 4 bases from J, with 9 bases in between. The CDR3 runs to 13 residues. CDR1 is SGHVS and CDR2 is FQNEAQ in the germline V gene. For the CDR3, the DNA is TGTGCCAGCAGCTTTCAGAGTGGAGAGACCCAGTACTTC. Its translation: CASSFQSGETQYF.

V and J are TRBV5-1 and TRBJ2-2, with D tentatively TRBD2 (5 bases). In germline, CDR1 is SGHRS, CDR2 YFSETQ. The V and J ends lost 4 bases and 5 bases respectively, with 9 bases between them. CDR3 length equals 13 residues. Here the CDR3 reads CASSVRGTGELFF. The CDR3 DNA reads TGCGCCAGCAGCGTCCGGGGTACCGGGGAGCTGTTTTTT.

This chain uses TRBV19 with TRBJ2-7; TRBD2 matches at 8 bases. The V gene's germline CDR1 is LNHDA and CDR2 SQIVND (reference sequence). V lost 6 bases to trimming and J lost 5 bases; unmatched junction nucleotides: 9. The CDR3 loop spans 14 amino acids. The CDR3 loop reads CASSRVGLADEQYF. The CDR3 nucleotides read TGTGCCAGTAGCCGAGTTGGACTAGCTGACGAGCAGTACTTC.

This clonotype was observed many times. V gene TRBV7-2 combines with J gene TRBJ2-7, with TRBD1 as a possible D gene (5 bases). Germline CDR1 and CDR2: SGHTA and FQGNSA. The CDR3 spans 13 residues. The V and J ends lost 2 bases and 3 bases respectively, with 8 bases between them. The CDR3 DNA reads as TGTGCCAGCAGCTTACAGGGTAACTACGAGCAGTACTTC. It encodes CASSLQGNYEQYF. The full variable domain, its missing parts supplied by reference TRBV7-2 and TRBJ2-7, is GAGVSQSPSNKVTEKGKDVELRCDPISGHTALYWYRQSLGQGLEFLIYFQGNSAPDKSGLPSDRFSAERTGGSVSTLTIQRTQQEDSAVYLCASSLQGNYEQYFGPGTRLTVT.

This clonotype occurred a few times. The V gene is TRBV29-1, the J gene TRBJ1-1, with no clear D. Germline V lookup: CDR1 SQVTM, CDR2 ANQGSEA. The CDR3 covers 12 residues. V was cut by 6 bases and J by 5 bases, with 13 bases left in between. CDR3 coding DNA: TGCAGCGTAGTTGAGGCGTATACTGAAGCTTTCTTT. It codes for CSVVEAYTEAFF.